These 19 T cell receptor beta chains originate from one sample sequenced in a study of T cells in Graves' hyperthyroidism and ophthalmopathy. Amplification yielded TCR beta CDR3 regions, with RNA transcripts as the source. The TCR CDR3 was amplified in a first-round RT-PCR using the HTBI primer set. From the multiplex PCR reads, TCRdb called clonotypes with MiXCR, one entry per CDR3 protein. The sample yields 250,000 to 300,000 distinct CDR3 sequences, roughly 19% seen once. Sequencing used blood. Source of these receptors: a man over 45 with Graves' ophthalmopathy.

In this sample, this clonotype turned up many times. The V call is TRBV20-1, the J call TRBJ2-1; maybe TRBD2 (6 bases). Germline V gene data show CDR1 as DFQATT and CDR2 as SNEGSKA (reference sequence). The CDR3 has 14 residues. V was cut by 5 bases and J by 5 bases, with 16 bases left in between. This chain's CDR3 is CSAPPGGPHNEQFF. Here the CDR3 DNA reads TGCAGTGCTCCTCCCGGAGGGCCCCACAATGAGCAGTTCTTC.

The sample holds many counts of this clonotype. V gene TRBV5-1 combines with J gene TRBJ1-1, with D possibly being TRBD1 (6 bases). The CDR3 covers 15 residues. Trimming took 1 base from V and 1 from J, leaving 11 bases between them. CDR1 and CDR2 from the germline V gene are SGHRS and YFSETQ. CDR3 coding DNA: TGCGCCAGCAGCTTGATCGGACAGACGAACACTGAAGCTTTCTTT. Amino acids: CASSLIGQTNTEAFF.

This clonotype has only a few counts. J is TRBJ2-5 and V is TRBV9; D ambiguous. The V end was cut by 4 bases, the J end by 5 bases, with 15 bases between. In germline, CDR1 is SGDLS, CDR2 YYNGEE. The CDR3 totals 14 residues. The CDR3: CASSPQSSRETQYF. The CDR3 bases are TGTGCCAGCAGCCCCCAGTCTAGTCGGGAGACCCAGTACTTC.

V is TRBV5-1 and J is TRBJ2-5; 7 bases map to TRBD1. The CDR3 covers 15 residues. The trim removed 4 bases at V and 0 bases at J, leaving 6 bases unmatched. CDR1 and CDR2 (germline): SGHRS, YFSETQ. CDR3 loop: CASSPGTEYQETQYF. The CDR3, as DNA: TGCGCCAGCAGCCCCGGGACAGAGTACCAAGAGACCCAGTACTTC.

The rearrangement joins TRBV6-4 to TRBJ2-3; 12 nucleotides agree with TRBD1. Germline CDR1 and CDR2: MRHNA and SNTAGT. V trimming: 5 bases; J trimming: 9 bases; junction bases outside the gene matches: 12. The CDR3 length is 16 residues. CDR3 sequence reads: CASSPLAGTGGVTQYF. The CDR3 DNA is TGTGCCAGCAGTCCACTTGCCGGGACAGGGGGCGTGACGCAGTATTTT.

In its sample, this clonotype was seen many times. The V call is TRBV24-1, the J call TRBJ2-7, with 9 bases lining up with TRBD2. V dropped 2 bases and J dropped 8; count of bases not matched to a gene: 3. Germline loops: CDR1 KGHDR, CDR2 SFDVKD. The CDR3 is 13 amino acids. The CDR3, as DNA: TGTGCCACCAGTGATTCCGGACTAGCGAAGCAGTACTTC. Encoded protein: CATSDSGLAKQYF.

The chain uses TRBV28 and TRBJ2-7; 8 bases match TRBD2. After removal of 5 bases from V and 7 bases from J, the junction contained 13 bases not matched to a gene. Germline CDR1 MDHEN, CDR2 SYDVKM. The CDR3 spans 15 residues. The CDR3 region has the DNA TGTGCCAGCAGTCCTCAAGCGGGAGCATTGGGAGAGCAGTACTTC. Translating it yields CASSPQAGALGEQYF.

This clonotype has a count of ten or more. The V gene is TRBV5-1, the J gene TRBJ2-7; 8 bases are shared with TRBD1. Germline V lookup: CDR1 SGHRS, CDR2 YFSETQ. V dropped 3 bases and J dropped 3; count of bases not matched to a gene: 8. This CDR3 has 15 amino acids. The CDR3 DNA reads TGCGCCAGCAGCTCAACCGGACAGGGAGGCTACGAGCAGTACTTC. Translation gives CASSSTGQGGYEQYF.

This clonotype was counted only a few times. This chain joins TRBV19 and TRBJ2-5; unclear D gene. The ends were cut back, 11 bases at V and 4 bases at J, with 17 bases in the middle. CDR3 length: 13 residues. Germline CDR1 and CDR2: LNHDA and SQIVND (reference sequence). The DNA of the CDR3 is TGTGCCGTCTCGGCACTCAAAGGAGAGACCCAGTACTTC. Translation: CAVSALKGETQYF.

The chain has TRBV29-1 and TRBJ2-1, with 12 bases lining up with TRBD1. Germline loops: CDR1 SQVTM, CDR2 ANQGSEA. CDR3 length equals 16 residues. Trimming took 5 bases from V and 5 from J; bases not matched to a gene: 10. The CDR3 nucleotides read TGCAGCGTTTCTGGCCCGGGACAGGGGGCTAACAATGAGCAGTTCTTC. Its protein product is CSVSGPGQGANNEQFF.

Concerning this clonotype: Possible read error: a much larger clone is one base away. The V call is TRBV28, the J call TRBJ2-7; 9 nucleotides match TRBD2. The junction had 2 bases not matched to a gene; V was cut back by 0 bases and J by 2 bases. The CDR3 runs 15 residues. CDR1 and CDR2 from the germline V gene are MDHEN and SYDVKM. The DNA for the CDR3 is TGTGCCAGCAGTTTATGGTCTAGCGGGACCTACGAGCAGTACTTC. This sequence encodes CASSLWSSGTYEQYF.

This clonotype was found many times. The chain recombines TRBV2 with TRBJ2-1; TRBD1 matches at 7 bases. After removal of 6 bases from V and 0 bases from J, the junction contained 5 bases not matched to a gene. CDR1 and CDR2 (germline): SNHLY, FYNNEI. CDR3 length equals 15 residues. CDR3 DNA sequence: TGTGCCAGCAGAGAGGACAGGAGCTCCTACAATGAGCAGTTCTTC. Translating it yields CASREDRSSYNEQFF.

This clonotype appeared many times. The chain uses TRBV7-8 and TRBJ2-3; no clear D. The V and J ends lost 1 base and 4 bases respectively, with 9 bases between them. The CDR3 spans 14 residues. Germline CDR1 SGHVS, CDR2 FQNEAQ. CDR3 in DNA: TGTGCCAGCAGCTTAGGAAGGTCTCCAGATACGCAGTATTTT. Its translation: CASSLGRSPDTQYF.

Remarks on this clonotype: This may be a read error, as it is one base from a much larger clone. This chain joins TRBV27 and TRBJ2-7, with D possibly matching TRBD1 (5 bases). This CDR3 contains 15 residues. Germline V gives CDR1 MNHEY, CDR2 SMNVEV (reference sequence). The CDR3 reads CAGSPQGSQFGEQYF. Here the CDR3 DNA reads TGTGCCGGCAGTCCCCAGGGTTCCCAATTTGGGGAGCAGTACTTC.

The V call is TRBV20-1, the J call TRBJ1-3, with D hard to call. Germline V CDR1 and CDR2: DFQATT, SNEGSKA (reference sequence). The CDR3 runs 13 residues. V lost 2 bases and J 0 bases, leaving 5 bases between the germline ends. CDR3 coding DNA: TGCAGTGCTAGAATTAGCTCTGGAAACACCATATATTTT. Translation gives CSARISSGNTIYF.

This clonotype was picked up one time. This chain connects TRBV29-1 to TRBJ2-2, with TRBD1 as a possible D gene (6 bases). The V gene's germline CDR1 is SQVTM and CDR2 ANQGSEA. V was shortened by 4 bases and J by 0 bases, with 9 bases between the two germline ends. This CDR3 has 14 residues. DNA of the CDR3: TGCAGCGTTGGTCAGGGGACGAACACCGGGGAGCTGTTTTTT. Translating gives CSVGQGTNTGELFF.

Only a few counts were recorded for this clonotype. The chain uses TRBV9 and TRBJ2-5; weak D call: TRBD2 (6 bases). Germline V gene lookup returns CDR1 SGDLS and CDR2 YYNGEE. The CDR3 extends over 15 amino acids. Trimming pared 4 bases from V and 4 bases from J, leaving 17 bases between. The CDR3 reads CASSPDDRRGETQYF. CDR3 nucleotides: TGTGCCAGCAGCCCCGACGATAGGAGGGGAGAGACCCAGTACTTC.

This clonotype was seen a few times. The V gene is TRBV28, the J gene TRBJ2-1; 10 nucleotides agree with TRBD1. The V segment lost 1 base and the J segment 8 bases; nucleotides outside the gene matches: 8. The CDR3 length is 16 residues. From germline, CDR1 is MDHEN and CDR2 SYDVKM. Here the CDR3 DNA reads TGTGCCAGCAGTTTATTGACAGGGGGCGCGGAGGATGAGCAGTTCTTC. Residues: CASSLLTGGAEDEQFF.

This clonotype was detected ten times or more. The genes are TRBV20-1 and TRBJ1-5; D is ambiguous. From germline, CDR1 is DFQATT and CDR2 SNEGSKA (reference sequence). The CDR3 loop spans 15 amino acids. V lost 3 bases, J lost 2 bases, and 14 bases lay in between. CDR3 loop: CSASIRMEGNQPQHF. CDR3 nucleotide sequence: TGCAGTGCTAGTATAAGGATGGAAGGCAATCAGCCCCAGCATTTT.